This TCR beta chain was identified during a study of post-analysis software for immune sequencing data. The TCR beta cDNA libraries carried unique molecular identifiers. Each CDR3 protein is one row after TCRdb ran MiXCR on the PCR reads. The data show about 540,000 distinct CDR3 sequences, roughly 34% seen once. A word on this clonotype: The antigen is unknown.

Germline-derived CDR1 and CDR2 are DFQATT and SNEGSKA (reference sequence). After removal of 5 bases from V and 8 bases from J, the junction contained 10 bases not matched to a gene. This CDR3 has 16 amino acids. Study conclusions and caveats: Normalized Chao1 diversity was significantly lower in multiple sclerosis patients than in controls. Among a few TRBV segments more frequent in patients than controls were TRBV5-6, TRBV5-1 and TRBV20-1.

The gene calls are TRBV20-1 and TRBJ2-3; 16 bases fit TRBD2. The sequence was collected from a girl under 18 with multiple sclerosis. The sequencing sample was made of blood. CDR3 sequence (DNA): TGCAGTGCTCCGACCGGGACTAGCGGGGGGGGAGGTACGCAGTATTTT. This sequence encodes CSAPTGTSGGGGTQYF.